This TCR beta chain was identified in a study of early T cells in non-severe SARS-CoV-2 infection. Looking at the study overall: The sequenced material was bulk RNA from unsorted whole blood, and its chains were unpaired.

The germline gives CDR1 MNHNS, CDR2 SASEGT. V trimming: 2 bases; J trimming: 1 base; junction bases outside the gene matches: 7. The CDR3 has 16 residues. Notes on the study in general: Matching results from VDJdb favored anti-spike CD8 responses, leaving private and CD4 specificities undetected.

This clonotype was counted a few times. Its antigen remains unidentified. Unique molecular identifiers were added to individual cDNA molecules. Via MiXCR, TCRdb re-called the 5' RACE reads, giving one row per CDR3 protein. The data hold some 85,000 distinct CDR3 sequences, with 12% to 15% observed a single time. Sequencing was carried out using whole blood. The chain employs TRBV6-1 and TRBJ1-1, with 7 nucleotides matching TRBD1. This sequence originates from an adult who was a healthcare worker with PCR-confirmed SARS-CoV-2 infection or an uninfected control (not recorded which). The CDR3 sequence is CASSEQPGGGNTEAFF. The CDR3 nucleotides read TGTGCCAGCAGTGAACAGCCAGGGGGAGGGAACACTGAAGCTTTCTTT.